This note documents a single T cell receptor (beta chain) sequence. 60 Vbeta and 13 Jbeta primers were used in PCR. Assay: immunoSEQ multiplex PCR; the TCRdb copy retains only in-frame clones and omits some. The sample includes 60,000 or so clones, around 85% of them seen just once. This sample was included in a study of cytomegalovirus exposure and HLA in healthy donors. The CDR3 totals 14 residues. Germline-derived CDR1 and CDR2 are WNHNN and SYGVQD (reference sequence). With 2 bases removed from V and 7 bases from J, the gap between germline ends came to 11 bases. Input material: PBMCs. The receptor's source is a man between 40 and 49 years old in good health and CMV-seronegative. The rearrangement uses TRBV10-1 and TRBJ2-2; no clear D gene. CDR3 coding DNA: TGCGCCAGCAGTGAGAGTCGAACCGGCGGGGAGCTGTTTTTT. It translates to CASSESRTGGELFF.